These 31 T cell receptor beta chains originate from one sample sequenced in a study of technical replicates of blood from a handful of donors (dated by TCRdb to about 2017). Libraries came from the immunoSEQ multiplex PCR assay. Not all clones reach the TCRdb copy of this immuneACCESS table, which keeps in-frame sequences only. Checked studies attribute under half of the gap to unresolved V genes and leave the rest unexplained. In all, the sample holds tens of thousands of clones, and 95% to 97% of those were seen once. Over 0.2% of the sample comes from the top ten. The sequenced sample consisted of T cells isolated from PBMCs. Source of these receptors: a human donor in good health.

This sequence joins TRBV4-1 and TRBJ2-1; D gene ambiguous. Germline V gene sequence: CDR1 MGHRA, CDR2 YSYEKL. The CDR3 length is 15 residues. V lost 0 bases and J 2 bases, leaving 8 bases between the germline ends. The CDR3 loop reads CASSQDMQTYNEQFF. CDR3 coding DNA: TGCGCCAGCAGCCAAGATATGCAGACCTACAATGAGCAGTTCTTC.

The chain joins TRBV10-3 to TRBJ1-4, with a possible D match to TRBD1 (5 bases). The CDR3 has 15 residues. Per germline, CDR1 ENHRY and CDR2 SYGVKD. Trimming took off 4 bases at V and 0 bases at J, with 9 bases between the two ends. The CDR3 protein is CAISARGATNEKLFF. The CDR3 DNA sequence: TGTGCCATCAGTGCTAGGGGCGCAACTAATGAAAAACTGTTTTTT.

V usage is TRBV7-2 and J usage is TRBJ2-7; 9 nucleotides match TRBD1. The CDR3 runs 13 residues. V was pared by 10 bases and J by 6 bases, with 10 bases of the junction left unmatched. Germline CDR1 is SGHTA and CDR2 is FQGNSA. CDR3 DNA sequence: TGTGCCACCCGGGACAGGGCTCTGGCCGAGCAGTACTTC. It translates to CATRDRALAEQYF.

This clone was picked up one time. The chain joins TRBV9 to TRBJ1-3; 12 nucleotides agree with TRBD1. The CDR3 runs to 17 residues. CDR1 SGDLS and CDR2 YYNGEE come from the germline V gene. The ends lost 3 bases at V and 2 bases at J; junction bases unmatched: 6. This CDR3 is CASSGNRDRGPGNTIYF. CDR3 nucleotides: TGTGCCAGCAGCGGGAACCGGGACAGGGGGCCTGGAAACACCATATATTTT.

The chain joins TRBV10-2 to TRBJ2-2; D unclear. CDR1 and CDR2 from the germline V gene are WSHSY and SAAADI. CDR3 size: 15 residues. V lost 0 bases, J lost 3 bases, and 8 bases lay in between. The CDR3 nucleotides are TGCGCCAGCAGTGAGTCCCCGACATACACCGGGGAGCTGTTTTTT. It translates to CASSESPTYTGELFF.

This clone was counted a single time. V and J are TRBV6-1 and TRBJ2-1; D is perhaps TRBD2 (6 bases). The V gene lost 1 base and the J gene lost 4 bases, with 17 bases spanning the gap. The CDR3 loop spans 17 amino acids. Per germline, CDR1 MNHNS and CDR2 SASEGT. The DNA of the CDR3 is TGTGCCAGCAGTGAAGGAAGTCTGTGGGAGGAATACAATGAGCAGTTCTTC. Protein: CASSEGSLWEEYNEQFF.

The chain carries TRBV7-9 and TRBJ2-5; possible D gene TRBD1, 5 bases. Trimming removed 0 bases from V and 2 bases from J, with 16 bases in between. Per the germline V gene, CDR1 is SEHNR and CDR2 is FQNEAQ (reference sequence). CDR3 length: 17 residues. The CDR3 DNA sequence: TGTGCCAGCAGCTTAGCGGATGCAGGGCCCCTTCAAGAGACCCAGTACTTC. This sequence encodes CASSLADAGPLQETQYF.

V and J are TRBV28 and TRBJ2-5; maybe TRBD2 (6 bases). Trimming shortened V by 3 bases and J by 1 base, and 9 bases separated the two germline ends. The germline V gene encodes CDR1 MDHEN and CDR2 SYDVKM. The CDR3 length is 14 residues. CDR3 in amino acids: CASSFAGSQETQYF. CDR3 nucleotides: TGTGCCAGCAGTTTTGCCGGGAGCCAAGAGACCCAGTACTTC. Drawing the rest from reference TRBV28 and TRBJ2-5, the complete variable domain is DVKVTQSSRYLVKRTGEKVFLECVQDMDHENMFWYRQDPGLGLRLIYFSYDVKMKEKGDIPEGYSVSREKKERFSLILESASTNQTSMYLCASSFAGSQETQYFGPGTRLLVL.

This sequence joins TRBV27 and TRBJ2-4, with D possibly being TRBD1 (5 bases). Per germline, CDR1 MNHEY and CDR2 SMNVEV (reference sequence). V was cut by 2 bases and J by 1 base, with 6 bases left in between. This CDR3 comprises 14 residues. In DNA form, the CDR3 reads TGTGCCAGCAGTTTAGCAGGGGCCAAAAACATTCAGTACTTC. Its translation is CASSLAGAKNIQYF.

The chain recombines TRBV5-1 with TRBJ1-2, with 7 bases matching TRBD1. This CDR3 region has 13 residues. CDR1 is SGHRS, CDR2 YFSETQ, per germline. Losses at the gene ends were 2 bases for V and 4 bases for J; bases not matched to a gene: 2. The chain's CDR3 is CASSLQGTYGYTF. The DNA for the CDR3 is TGCGCCAGCAGCTTACAGGGGACCTATGGCTACACCTTC.

This chain connects TRBV6-5 to TRBJ1-1; TRBD1 might be the D (5 bases). This CDR3 has 14 amino acids. The germline V and J ends were trimmed by 2 bases and 1 base, with 8 bases remaining between them. Per the germline V gene, CDR1 is MNHEY and CDR2 is SVGAGI. CDR3 DNA: TGTGCCAGCAGTTACCACACAGGGAACACTGAAGCTTTCTTT. Protein: CASSYHTGNTEAFF.

This clone was seen just once. V gene TRBV15 combines with J gene TRBJ1-3; 7 positions match TRBD1. Trimming removed 7 bases from V and 6 bases from J; junction bases left unmatched: 6. This CDR3 contains 13 residues. Germline loops: CDR1 LNHNV, CDR2 YYDKDF (reference sequence). In DNA form, the CDR3 reads TGTGCCACCAACAGGGGCGCAGAAAACACCATATATTTT. Translating it yields CATNRGAENTIYF.

This chain connects TRBV9 to TRBJ2-1; 8 bases map to TRBD2. The germline V gene encodes CDR1 SGDLS and CDR2 YYNGEE. V lost 3 bases to trimming and J lost 6 bases; unmatched junction nucleotides: 8. This CDR3 contains 15 residues. CDR3 region: CASSEGLVGLNEQFF. The DNA for the CDR3 is TGTGCCAGCAGCGAGGGACTAGTTGGGCTCAATGAGCAGTTCTTC.

This chain connects TRBV29-1 to TRBJ2-7, with 8 bases aligning to TRBD2. Germline lookup yields CDR1 SQVTM and CDR2 ANQGSEA. V dropped 3 bases and J dropped 2; count of bases not matched to a gene: 12. The CDR3 spans 16 residues. For the CDR3, the DNA is TGCAGCGTTGACGGGATAGCGGGAAAAAGGCCCTACGAGCAGTACTTC. It translates to CSVDGIAGKRPYEQYF.

This chain links TRBV11-3 with TRBJ1-1, with a weak D call TRBD1 (6 bases). With 9 bases removed from V and 1 base from J, the gap between germline ends came to 15 bases. Per the germline V gene, CDR1 is SGHNT and CDR2 is YENEEA. The CDR3 is made up of 14 amino acids. This CDR3 reads CASTLQGSNTEAFF. The CDR3 DNA sequence: TGTGCCAGTACACTACAGGGCTCGAACACTGAAGCTTTCTTT. Full variable domain (rest looked up from reference TRBV11-3 and TRBJ1-1): EAGVVQSPRYKIIEKKQPVAFWCNPISGHNTLYWYLQNLGQGPELLIRYENEEAVDDSQLPKDRFSAERLKGVDSTLKIQPAELGDSAVYLCASTLQGSNTEAFFGQGTRLTVV.

The J gene is TRBJ2-3, the V gene TRBV9, with D possibly TRBD1 on 5 matching bases. V lost 0 bases to trimming and J lost 6 bases, with 11 bases between them. The CDR3 runs to 14 residues. CDR1 and CDR2 (germline): SGDLS, YYNGEE. The DNA for the CDR3 is TGTGCCAGCAGCGTAGGCTCTGGGGCGGATACGCAGTATTTT. This codes for CASSVGSGADTQYF.

This clone was counted a single time. The V gene is TRBV25-1, the J gene TRBJ2-5, with D maybe TRBD2 (5 bases). The CDR3 covers 14 residues. Germline lookup yields CDR1 MGHDK and CDR2 SYGVNS. Trimming removed 3 bases from V and 5 bases from J, with 13 bases in between. CDR3 DNA sequence: TGTGCCAGCAGTGAGCAGGAGGTTAGGGAGACCCAGTACTTC. As protein: CASSEQEVRETQYF.

The chain couples TRBV6-5 to TRBJ1-3, with D hard to call. Trimming stripped 7 bases from V and 7 bases from J, with 8 bases between. Germline CDR1 reads MNHEY; CDR2 reads SVGAGI. The CDR3 is 11 amino acids. The CDR3 nucleotides are TGTGCCAGCACCGGGGAGAACACCATATATTTT. This gives the protein CASTGENTIYF.

The V call is TRBV29-1, the J call TRBJ1-2; 7 nucleotides agree with TRBD1. Trimming cost V 4 bases and J 4 bases; bases outside gene matches: 3. CDR3 size: 12 residues. CDR1 SQVTM and CDR2 ANQGSEA come from the germline V gene. Here the CDR3 DNA reads TGCAGCGTTGGGGGACAGAGCTATGGCTACACCTTC. Its translation is CSVGGQSYGYTF. Full variable domain (remainder filled in from reference TRBV29-1 and TRBJ1-2): SAVISQKPSRDICQRGTSLTIQCQVDSQVTMMFWYRQQPGQSLTLIATANQGSEATYESGFVIDKFPISRPNLTFSTLTVSNMSPEDSSIYLCSVGGQSYGYTFGSGTRLTVV.

This clone was seen once. V is TRBV5-1 and J is TRBJ2-1; 7 positions agree with TRBD1. The CDR3 runs 13 residues. Germline assignment: CDR1 SGHRS and CDR2 YFSETQ. Trimming at V came to 4 bases and at J to 7 bases, leaving 5 bases not matched to a gene. The CDR3 loop reads CASSQGGWNEQFF. CDR3 in DNA: TGCGCCAGCAGCCAAGGGGGCTGGAATGAGCAGTTCTTC.

This clone was counted a single time. This chain links TRBV9 with TRBJ1-1; D ambiguous. The CDR3 length is 13 residues. Germline V gene sequence: CDR1 SGDLS, CDR2 YYNGEE. Trimming removed 0 bases at V and 1 base at J, with 4 bases between. Written as DNA, the CDR3 is TGTGCCAGCAGCGTAGGTAGGAACACTGAAGCTTTCTTT. Translated: CASSVGRNTEAFF.

This sequence joins TRBV19 and TRBJ1-2; 7 nucleotides match TRBD1. The germline V gene encodes CDR1 LNHDA and CDR2 SQIVND (reference sequence). The CDR3 runs to 14 residues. Unmatched junction bases numbered 10, after V lost 6 bases and J lost 6 bases. CDR3 sequence (DNA): TGTGCCAGTAGAGAACCTAAGACAGGGAATGGCTACACCTTC. Its protein is CASREPKTGNGYTF.

The chain has TRBV15 and TRBJ2-3; a weak D match, TRBD2 (6 bases). Germline CDR1 and CDR2: LNHNV and YYDKDF (reference sequence). The V end lost 4 bases, the J end lost 5 bases, and 10 bases lay between the germline ends. This CDR3 comprises 13 residues. In DNA, the CDR3 is TGTGCCACCAGCACTGCCGGGGGAGATACGCAGTATTTT. It encodes CATSTAGGDTQYF. Together with reference TRBV15 and TRBJ2-3, the CDR3 gives the full variable domain: DAMVIQNPRYQVTQFGKPVTLSCSQTLNHNVMYWYQQKSSQAPKLLFHYYDKDFNNEADTPDNFQSRRPNTSFCFLDIRSPGLGDTAMYLCATSTAGGDTQYFGPGTRLTVL.

The chain carries TRBV25-1 and TRBJ1-2; the D gene is possibly TRBD1 (6 bases). CDR1 and CDR2 (germline): MGHDK, SYGVNS. The CDR3 runs to 16 residues. V lost 2 bases and J 6 bases, leaving 19 bases between the germline ends. The CDR3 sequence: CASSEPGQTRVDGYTF. The CDR3, as DNA: TGTGCCAGCAGTGAACCGGGACAAACCAGGGTCGATGGCTACACCTTC.

The chain joins TRBV28 to TRBJ1-1; TRBD1 might be the D (6 bases). Trimming pared 6 bases from V and 1 base from J, leaving 12 bases between. The CDR3 loop spans 14 amino acids. Germline assignment: CDR1 MDHEN and CDR2 SYDVKM. This CDR3 reads CASRPPTGNTEAFF. The CDR3, as DNA: TGTGCCAGCAGGCCACCGACAGGGAACACTGAAGCTTTCTTT. The complete variable domain, with remaining parts taken from reference TRBV28 and TRBJ1-1, reads DVKVTQSSRYLVKRTGEKVFLECVQDMDHENMFWYRQDPGLGLRLIYFSYDVKMKEKGDIPEGYSVSREKKERFSLILESASTNQTSMYLCASRPPTGNTEAFFGQGTRLTVV.

This chain connects TRBV7-9 to TRBJ1-1; maybe TRBD1 (6 bases). The germline CDR1 and CDR2 sequences are SEHNR and FQNEAQ (reference sequence). The V end lost 5 bases, the J end lost 0 bases, and 10 bases lay between the germline ends. There are 14 residues in the CDR3. CDR3 protein: CASSPGQLNTEAFF. In nucleotides, the CDR3 is TGTGCCAGCAGCCCCGGACAGCTGAACACTGAAGCTTTCTTT.

The chain joins TRBV4-1 to TRBJ2-3, with 12 bases lining up with TRBD1. CDR3 length: 16 residues. V lost 3 bases and J lost 2; bases outside the gene matches: 3. Germline CDR1 is MGHRA and CDR2 is YSYEKL. The CDR3 DNA reads TGCGCCAGCAGCCAGGGACAGGGGGCGTTCACAGATACGCAGTATTTT. Amino acid sequence: CASSQGQGAFTDTQYF.

V and J are TRBV27 and TRBJ2-7; 9 bases are a match to TRBD1. Germline V CDR1 and CDR2: MNHEY, SMNVEV (reference sequence). V shed 5 bases, J shed 2 bases, and the junction held 7 bases outside the gene matches. The CDR3 loop spans 15 amino acids. The CDR3 DNA is TGTGCCAGCAGTCCCGGACAGGGGATTACCTACGAGCAGTACTTC. Amino acids: CASSPGQGITYEQYF.

This chain uses TRBV6-5 with TRBJ2-2; 10 bases fit TRBD1. V lost 5 bases to trimming and J lost 1 base; unmatched junction nucleotides: 1. The CDR3 spans 15 residues. Germline V lookup: CDR1 MNHEY, CDR2 SVGAGI. As DNA, the CDR3 is TGTGCCAGCAGTGGACAGGGGGTGAACACCGGGGAGCTGTTTTTT. Its translation is CASSGQGVNTGELFF.

The gene calls are TRBV27 and TRBJ1-5; 7 nucleotides match TRBD1. From germline, CDR1 is MNHEY and CDR2 SMNVEV (reference sequence). The CDR3 length is 15 residues. V lost 2 bases, J lost 3 bases, and 4 bases stayed unmatched. CDR3 loop: CASSLNRGFNQPQHF. CDR3 nucleotide sequence: TGTGCCAGCAGTTTAAACAGGGGTTTCAATCAGCCCCAGCATTTT.

This clone was observed a single time. The V call is TRBV4-2, the J call TRBJ2-3; no clear D. Trimming took off 0 bases at V and 2 bases at J, with 9 bases between the two ends. The CDR3 spans 15 residues. Germline loops: CDR1 LGHNA, CDR2 YNFKEQ. This CDR3 reads CASSQEGGSTDTQYF. CDR3 coding DNA: TGTGCCAGCAGCCAAGAAGGCGGATCCACAGATACGCAGTATTTT.